This TCR beta chain was captured in a study of T cell responses to AZD1222 COVID-19 vaccine. This clone was recorded many times. Antigen: not known. Findings of the study overall: All repertoire sampling was performed exclusively after the peak T cell response.

Some clones are missing from TCRdb's copy, which holds only in-frame ones; the method was immunoSEQ multiplex PCR. The table lists about 140,000 clones, roughly 88% of them singletons. Timing groups of about 4 and about 12 weeks for second doses were pooled. V was clipped by 2 bases and J by 7 bases, with 6 bases between them. This CDR3 region has 12 residues. Germline-derived CDR1 and CDR2 are LGHNA and YNFKEQ. Specimen: peripheral blood, collected 28 days after the second AZD1222 dose. This clonotype was sampled from an adult who received the AZD1222 COVID-19 vaccine. The rearrangement joins TRBV4-2 to TRBJ2-1; D possibly matches TRBD1 or TRBD2 (5 bases each). The CDR3 sequence is CASSQWGNEQFF. CDR3 nucleotide sequence: TGTGCCAGCAGCCAATGGGGGAATGAGCAGTTCTTC.